This paragraph covers one T cell receptor (beta chain) sequence. Its antigen remains unknown. CDR1 is SGDLS and CDR2 is YYNGEE in the germline V gene. The CDR3 runs 14 residues. J lost 5 bases, V lost 4 bases, and 7 bases had no gene match. The data derive from a study of cytomegalovirus exposure and HLA in healthy donors. The PCR contained 60 Vbeta and 13 Jbeta primers. The table came from immunoSEQ multiplex PCR; TCRdb's copy has only in-frame clones and leaves some out. This table holds about 200,000 clones, about 83% found once. Study-level results: A later analysis, which compared TCR beta chains of equal frequency, found the HLA-associated ones more clonally expanded.

The specimen sequenced was PBMCs. This TCR came from a man between 40 and 49 years old in good health and CMV-seropositive. V and J are TRBV9 and TRBJ2-7; TRBD1 aligns across 9 bases. DNA for the CDR3: TGTGCCAGCAGCTCCCGGGACAGGGCCCACGAGCAGTACTTC. Translated: CASSSRDRAHEQYF.